Listed below are T cell receptor beta chains from one sample, sequenced in a study of T cells in Graves' hyperthyroidism and ophthalmopathy. TCRdb reprocessed the multiplex PCR reads with MiXCR, giving one entry per CDR3 protein. The sample carries around 600,000 distinct CDR3 sequences, about a sixth recorded once. Sequencing was done on a sample of blood. These receptors were obtained from a woman aged 40-49 years with Graves' ophthalmopathy. CDR3s include the opening cysteine and the closing phenylalanine or tryptophan. D genes are given only for firm matches. Clone size is stated in some rows and not others, as once, few, many or a class when expanded.

J | size | D | V | CDR3 | DNA
TRBJ2-1 | many | - | TRBV28 | CASSLNVGEQFF | TGTGCCAGCAGTTTAAATGTAGGCGAGCAGTTCTTC
TRBJ2-7 | - | TRBD2 | TRBV7-6 | CASSQLAGGSEQYF | TGTGCCAGCAGCCAACTAGCGGGAGGATCCGAGCAGTACTTC
TRBJ2-7 | many | TRBD2 | TRBV20-1 | CSARDPSGGDYEQYF | TGCAGTGCTAGAGATCCAAGCGGGGGCGACTACGAGCAGTACTTC
TRBJ2-1 | few | - | TRBV15 | CATSLWDSFNEQFF | TGTGCCACCAGCCTATGGGACTCTTTCAATGAGCAGTTCTTC
TRBJ2-1 | many | - | TRBV3-1 | CASSLRAGSSYNEQFF | TGTGCCAGCAGCCTCAGGGCAGGGAGCTCCTACAATGAGCAGTTCTTC
TRBJ2-1 | few | - | TRBV14 | CASSQGWSTTYNEQFF | TGTGCCAGCAGCCAAGGGTGGTCGACAACCTACAATGAGCAGTTCTTC
TRBJ2-5 | - | TRBD1 | TRBV20-1 | CSASWDREVLETQYF | TGCAGTGCTTCCTGGGACAGGGAGGTTCTTGAGACCCAGTACTTC
TRBJ1-2 | - | TRBD1 | TRBV7-3 | CASSPQGQGKSANYGYTF | TGTGCCAGCAGCCCCCAGGGACAGGGGAAGTCGGCTAACTATGGCTACACCTTC
TRBJ1-5 | - | - | TRBV19 | CASSIFEATYGEAQHF | TGTGCCAGTAGTATTTTTGAGGCCACATACGGTGAGGCCCAGCATTTT
TRBJ1-4 | few | TRBD1 | TRBV27 | CASSHISGTGYLLEKLFF | TGTGCCAGCAGTCACATTTCCGGGACAGGCTATCTTCTTGAAAAACTGTTTTTT
TRBJ2-3 | many | TRBD2 | TRBV20-1 | CSARVNSGNTDTQYF | TGCAGTGCTAGAGTGAATAGCGGGAACACAGATACGCAGTATTTT
TRBJ1-6 | few | TRBD1 | TRBV6-5 | CASSYSRQGAIPLHF | TGTGCCAGCAGTTACTCGAGACAGGGGGCCATACCCCTCCACTTT
TRBJ1-6 | - | - | TRBV6-1 | CASTEDSPYNSPLHF | TGTGCCAGCACCGAGGACAGCCCCTATAATTCACCCCTCCACTTT
TRBJ2-7 | - | - | TRBV3-1 | CASSPSGAGPYEQYF | TGTGCCAGCAGCCCCTCGGGGGCGGGGCCCTACGAGCAGTACTTC
TRBJ1-3 | - | - | TRBV12-3/TRBV12-4 | CASSFESSSGNTIYF | TGTGCCAGCAGTTTTGAGAGCAGCTCTGGAAACACCATATATTTT
TRBJ2-7 | many | TRBD1 | TRBV3-1 | CASSQSGQGSYEQYF | TGTGCCAGCAGCCAATCGGGACAGGGAAGCTACGAGCAGTACTTC
TRBJ1-2 | many | TRBD1 | TRBV7-8 | CASSLAGGFYGYTF | TGTGCCAGCAGCTTAGCAGGGGGCTTCTATGGCTACACCTTC
TRBJ1-1 | few | - | TRBV5-1 | CASSPRAEGRNTEAFF | TGCGCCAGCAGCCCCCGTGCGGAGGGGAGGAACACTGAAGCTTTCTTT
TRBJ2-3 | many | TRBD1 | TRBV28 | CASSPSTGTGPDTQYF | TGTGCCAGCAGTCCGTCGACCGGGACAGGTCCAGATACGCAGTATTTT
TRBJ1-2 | - | - | TRBV29-1 | CSVEEEGDYGYTF | TGCAGCGTTGAAGAAGAGGGGGACTATGGCTACACCTTC
TRBJ2-5 | - | - | TRBV6-1 | CASSRDESRRDQYF | TGTGCCAGCAGCCGGGACGAGTCGCGTAGGGACCAGTACTTC
TRBJ1-1 | many | - | TRBV18 | CASSPRRGLPNTEAFF | TGTGCCAGCTCACCAAGGAGGGGCCTACCGAACACTGAAGCTTTCTTT
TRBJ2-2 | few | - | TRBV28 | CASIGAPGSGTGELFF | TGTGCCAGCATAGGGGCCCCCGGGAGTGGAACCGGGGAGCTGTTTTTT
TRBJ2-3 | many | - | TRBV28 | CASSLKRARAWYTQYF | TGTGCCAGCAGTTTAAAGCGGGCCCGGGCATGGTATACGCAGTATTTT
TRBJ2-4 | - | - | TRBV3-1 | CASSPLSGWGKNIQYF | TGTGCCAGCAGCCCCCTGTCGGGATGGGGCAAAAACATTCAGTACTTC
TRBJ2-1 | many | - | TRBV28 | CASRSGQTNYNEQFF | TGTGCCAGCAGATCCGGACAGACAAACTACAATGAGCAGTTCTTC
TRBJ1-2 | - | TRBD1 | TRBV9 | CASSVAGGGSYGYTF | TGTGCCAGCAGCGTAGCAGGGGGCGGCTCCTATGGCTACACCTTC
TRBJ1-3 | - | - | TRBV20-1 | CSARGGTARNTIYF | TGCAGTGCTAGAGGTGGGACCGCCCGAAACACCATATATTTT
TRBJ2-5 | many | TRBD1 | TRBV7-6 | CASSLAVEEGAGRETQYF | TGTGCCAGCAGCTTAGCGGTGGAAGAGGGGGCCGGAAGAGAGACCCAGTACTTC
TRBJ2-5 | - | - | TRBV6-1 | CASSEALETQYF | TGTGCCAGCAGTGAAGCGTTAGAGACCCAGTACTTC
TRBJ2-7 | few | - | TRBV11-2 | CASSLGAAGEQYF | TGTGCCAGCAGCTTAGGGGCAGCGGGCGAGCAGTACTTC
TRBJ2-4 | few | TRBD2 | TRBV5-6 | CASSSGLAGGDTKNIQYF | TGTGCCAGCAGCTCCGGACTAGCGGGGGGCGATACCAAAAACATTCAGTACTTC
TRBJ1-5 | - | - | TRBV20-1 | CSATVVRQPQHF | TGCAGTGCTACGGTTGTACGTCAGCCCCAGCATTTT
TRBJ2-5 | many | - | TRBV6-6 | CASSYVRFQETQYF | TGTGCCAGCAGTTACGTAAGATTTCAAGAGACCCAGTACTTC
TRBJ1-4 | many | TRBD1 | TRBV6-1 | CASSEAGTGYEKLFF | TGTGCCAGCAGTGAAGCCGGGACAGGGTATGAAAAACTGTTTTTT
TRBJ2-6 | - | TRBD1 | TRBV27 | CASSPTGGFGANVLTF | TGTGCCAGCAGCCCGACAGGGGGCTTTGGGGCCAACGTCCTGACTTTC
TRBJ2-1 | many | TRBD1 | TRBV11-2 | CASSFRTGRKQFF | TGTGCCAGCAGCTTTCGGACAGGCCGTAAGCAGTTCTTC
TRBJ2-3 | - | - | TRBV7-8 | CASSLGLLHRGRGEDTQYF | TGTGCCAGCAGCTTAGGTCTGTTACACCGGGGAAGGGGAGAAGATACGCAGTATTTT
TRBJ2-3 | many | - | TRBV20-1 | CSARVLAVPEGDTQYF | TGCAGTGCTAGAGTGTTAGCGGTCCCGGAGGGGGATACGCAGTATTTT